This is a list of T cell receptor beta chains from one sample in a study of CD8 T cells in Susac syndrome. TCRdb re-derived calls from the immunoSEQ multiplex PCR reads in MiXCR, one entry per CDR3 protein. The profile covers tens of thousands of distinct CDR3 sequences, with about 94% appearing a single time and roughly 0.47% taken by the ten largest. The sequenced material came from CD8+ T cells from PBMCs. These receptors were taken from a human donor with Susac syndrome. Both conserved end residues are part of each CDR3. Fields, in order: CDR3 length, J gene, V gene, CDR3 protein.

>13|TRBJ1-1|TRBV7-6
CASSLGENTEAFF
>13|TRBJ1-2|TRBV5-1
CARIRDRPNGYTF
>16|TRBJ2-2|TRBV28
CASTTRTGKFTGELFF
>17|TRBJ2-3|TRBV7-6
CASSGWGSGGSTDTQYF
>13|TRBJ2-7|TRBV27
CASSLADSYEQYF
>19|TRBJ2-1|TRBV7-9
CASSLGRLAGPSSYNEQFF
>16|TRBJ2-4|TRBV12-2
CASRSQREAAKNIQYF
>14|TRBJ1-1|TRBV9
CASSLRDLNTEAFF
>14|TRBJ1-2|TRBV5-1
CASKISTGDYGYTF
>13|TRBJ1-1|TRBV20-1
CSAAPGTGQEAFF
>14|TRBJ1-5|TRBV5-6
CASSLSGRNQPQHF
>13|TRBJ1-1|TRBV25-1
CASTRGGYTEAFF
>14|TRBJ2-5|TRBV13
CASSLLSGAPTQYF
>16|TRBJ1-6|TRBV20-1
CSARVKYRGRNSPLHF
>16|TRBJ1-1|TRBV7-2
CASSPFLATENTEAFF
>13|TRBJ2-3|TRBV15
CAVAARRGDTQYF
>13|TRBJ1-1|TRBV29-1
CSVEATGGPEAFF
>15|TRBJ2-7|TRBV24-1
CATSALRDRGGEQYF
>15|TRBJ2-1|TRBV7-3
CASSFGGGAYNEQFF
>15|TRBJ2-7|TRBV7-8
CASSSGLAGVYEQYF
>15|TRBJ2-3|TRBV15
CATSWGGLGADTQYF
>15|TRBJ1-6|TRBV7-2
CASSTNGGGSSPLHF
>15|TRBJ1-1|TRBV19
CASSAGDGGNTEAFF
>14|TRBJ2-7|TRBV18
CASSPGGRGYEQYF
>15|TRBJ2-1|TRBV20-1
CSATSGTSGYNEQFF
>15|TRBJ1-5|TRBV7-2
CASSFDRGRAQPQHF